Shown below are 2 T cell receptor beta chains from a single sample sequenced in a study of Ad26.COV2.S vaccination and SARS-CoV-2 variants. Treatment here: about 20 received Ad26.COV2.S at low or high dose, single or two shots; 5 received placebo; per-sample allocation not given. Samples analyzed were those drawn on day 63 after the first vaccine or placebo injection. TCRdb's copy holds only in-frame clones and misses some; the assay was immunoSEQ multiplex PCR. The sample consists of 300,000 to 400,000 clones, more than 85% of them appearing once. The sample consisted of peripheral blood, taken in a trial of Ad26.COV2.S vaccine versus placebo. Every receptor here comes from a person aged 18-65 years who received the Ad26.COV2.S COVID-19 vaccine or a placebo.

The genes are TRBV6-6 and TRBJ1-3, with D tentatively TRBD1 (5 bases). V was cut by 0 bases and J by 3 bases, with 9 bases left in between. The CDR3 length is 15 residues. CDR1 and CDR2 from the germline V gene are MNHNY and SVGAGI (reference sequence). The CDR3 DNA is TGTGCCAGCAGTTACTCAGGGGAAAGTGGAAACACCATATATTTT. Encoded protein: CASSYSGESGNTIYF.

V usage is TRBV7-9 and J usage is TRBJ2-2; 7 bases align to TRBD1. V gave up 4 bases and J gave up 4 bases; unmatched junction bases: 9. Germline V gives CDR1 SEHNR, CDR2 FQNEAQ (reference sequence). There are 16 residues in the CDR3. CDR3 amino acids: CASSSTGVEGTGELFF. The CDR3 DNA reads as TGTGCCAGCAGCTCAACAGGGGTAGAGGGCACCGGGGAGCTGTTTTTT.